Listed here is a single T cell receptor (beta chain). This sample was included in a study of blood T cell repertoires in COVID-19. Study-level background: Sites in the United States, Italy and Spain provided acute and convalescent COVID-19 samples.

The V and J ends lost 0 bases and 3 bases respectively, with 10 bases between them. This CDR3 spans 15 amino acids. Germline CDR1 reads LGHNA; CDR2 reads YSLEER. In the study's own analysis: Reference gene primer amplification gave nucleated cell count estimates. Data came from immunoSEQ multiplex PCR; TCRdb stores just in-frame clones and leaves some out. V, J and clone size are those of that table, while D and trimming were read from the DNA. The repertoire includes around 200,000 clones, 80% of them detected once, and about 7.2% sits in the top ten. Participants spanned ages about 18 to 90 years and resided in about two dozen US areas.

The receptor was isolated from a middle-aged woman with acute COVID-19. The chain couples TRBV4-3 to TRBJ2-3, with D uncertain. The sequenced sample was PBMCs or T cells enriched from blood (not recorded which). The CDR3 DNA sequence: TGCGCCAGCAGCCAAGAACTGGGCCGAACAGATACGCAGTATTTT. Its translation is CASSQELGRTDTQYF.